The entry that follows covers one TCR beta chain sequence. Its antigen is not identified. Primers included in the PCR were 60 Vbeta and 13 Jbeta primers. The repertoire was sequenced with immunoSEQ multiplex PCR; TCRdb's copy has only in-frame clones and lacks some. The top ten hold roughly 4% of the sample, which has under 150,000 clones, 80% seen once. Trimming took 5 bases from V and 6 from J; bases not matched to a gene: 9. The CDR3 is made up of 15 amino acids. Germline V gives CDR1 MDHEN, CDR2 SYDVKM. The sample comes from a study of cytomegalovirus exposure and HLA in healthy donors. Study at large: An early release of data contained around 80 million unique TCRs, which came from HLA-typed donors. General study findings and limits: Most TCR sequences showed up rarely, but some public TCRs showed up in many donors. It was reported that TCR beta sequences correctly inferred the HLA-A and HLA-B alleles for most subjects.

This sequence was found in a woman aged 40 to 49 in good health and CMV-seronegative. The sample consisted of PBMCs. The genes are TRBV28 and TRBJ1-4; 7 nucleotides match TRBD1. The CDR3, as DNA: TGTGCCAGCAGTCCTCCCGGGACAGTACATGAAAAACTGTTTTTT. It translates to CASSPPGTVHEKLFF.